A selection of T cell receptor beta chains follows, all from one sample in a study of cytomegalovirus exposure and HLA in healthy donors. The data were produced by immunoSEQ multiplex PCR, yet TCRdb's version contains in-frame clones alone and is incomplete. This repertoire shows 150,000 to 200,000 clones, roughly four fifths found once; its top ten account for around 10%. Sequenced: PBMCs. These TCRs come from a man between 50 and 59 years old in good health and CMV-seropositive. Each CDR3 is given without its conserved first and last residue.

V	CDR3
TRBV19	ASSVPGQGEDTQY
TRBV19	ASSFPRASGELF
TRBV4-1	ASSQGEDNNGGYT
TRBV7-2	ASSLELSIETQY
TRBV30	APKWEWDNEQF
TRBV18	ASSPRGDYYNEQF
TRBV6-1	ASSVDRAPISGNTIY
TRBV5-1	ASSLEGTGWETQY
TRBV6-5	ASSYSLAGGPIRQY
TRBV5-4	ASSLDRANGLT
TRBV28	ASSLVTGVEEKLF
TRBV9	ASSVAGQLGYGYT
TRBV2	ASRDDREWAYEQY
TRBV7-6	ASSLAKQGASAGELF
TRBV6-6	ASELRMHGYT
TRBV19	ASSFYFGEANEKLF
TRBV9	ASSVGPRGRGGETQY
TRBV5-1	ASSTGETTNEKLF
TRBV2	ASSGGSGASYEQY
TRBV6-5	ASSRTGFHGYT
TRBV10-1	ASSDLPGFSYEQY
TRBV5-6	ASSLPEQANYGYT
TRBV19	ASSIPRTGSYNEQF
TRBV21-1	ASSNWRVNSPLH
TRBV28	ASSGLSGYQETQY
TRBV23-1	ASSRGLAAHHTQY
TRBV7-9	ASTTTGGTEAF
TRBV30	AWSMGQIYEQY
TRBV4-3	ASSRPGTYNEQF